The clone carrying this TCR beta chain came up many times. Its specificity is not known. This sample was taken from a study of CD8 T cells in ankylosing spondylitis. Overall study findings and caveats: Existing reports had already noted some motif variants in reactive arthritis synovial fluid and blood.

Libraries for TCR beta were made by quantitative 5'-RACE with molecular barcodes. One entry per CDR3 protein results from TCRdb running MiXCR on the 5' RACE reads. The table records about 250,000 distinct CDR3 sequences, about 10% of them present only once. The CDR3 has 14 residues. CDR1 is DFQATT, CDR2 SNEGSKA, per germline (reference sequence). Trimming cost V 5 bases and J 7 bases; bases outside gene matches: 11. The specimen was blood, either unsorted or a sorted T cell fraction (not recorded which). The receptor comes from a male donor with ankylosing spondylitis or in good health (not recorded which). The chain employs TRBV20-1 and TRBJ2-1, with 7 positions matching TRBD2. CDR3 amino acids: CSAGGLGGGNEQFF. CDR3 in DNA: TGCAGTGCTGGGGGACTGGGCGGGGGAAATGAGCAGTTCTTC.